These 27 T cell receptor beta chains share one sample of origin, sequenced in a study of blood T cell repertoires in COVID-19 (dated by TCRdb to the early 2020s). Library generation was performed with the immunoSEQ multiplex PCR assay. TCRdb limited this immuneACCESS table to in-frame rearrangements with V and J called. A share of clones is missing; checked studies link under half to unresolved V genes, and the rest is unexplained. This sample holds 20,000 to 30,000 clones; 75% to 85% were observed only once. The ten largest clones take up approximately 2.7% of the sample. Material for sequencing was peripheral blood. The receptors come from a woman in her 70s with COVID-19, enrolled during active disease.

This clone was recorded a few times. The chain uses TRBV19 and TRBJ1-1; TRBD1 aligns across 11 bases. Losses at the gene ends were 7 bases for V and 12 bases for J; bases not matched to a gene: 4. Germline V lookup: CDR1 LNHDA, CDR2 SQIVND (reference sequence). The CDR3 totals 11 residues. CDR3 DNA: TGTGCCAGTACCGGACAGGGGGCGACTTTCTTT. Amino acid sequence: CASTGQGATFF.

This sequence joins TRBV21-1 and TRBJ2-7; whether TRBD1, the table's D call, matches the DNA was not checked. TRBV21-1 is labeled a pseudogene. This CDR3 region has 16 residues. CDR3 residues: CASSNREDRSSYEQYV. CDR3 DNA: TGTGCCAGCAGCAACAGAGAGGACAGAAGCTCCTACGAGCAGTACGTC.

The chain combines TRBV9 with TRBJ2-5, with TRBD1 matching 7 bases. Trimming took 5 bases from V and 1 from J; bases not matched to a gene: 8. CDR1 SGDLS and CDR2 YYNGEE come from the germline V gene. The length of the CDR3 is 15 residues. The DNA of the CDR3 is TGTGCCAGCAGAAAGACAGGGCAAGGCCAAGAGACCCAGTACTTC. Encoded protein: CASRKTGQGQETQYF.

This chain uses TRBV29-1 with TRBJ1-1; D gene uncertain. The germline V and J ends were trimmed by 7 bases and 5 bases, with 11 bases remaining between them. The V gene's germline CDR1 is SQVTM and CDR2 ANQGSEA. The CDR3 has 11 residues. The CDR3: CSDLRRTEAFF. The DNA for the CDR3 is TGCAGCGACCTACGGAGGACTGAAGCTTTCTTT.

The gene calls are TRBV5-6 and TRBJ1-3; D remains ambiguous. CDR3 length: 15 residues. Germline CDR1 and CDR2: SGHDT and YYEEEE. V was pared by 0 bases and J by 0 bases, with 7 bases between. This CDR3 reads CASSLALPSGNTIYF. CDR3 coding DNA: TGTGCCAGCAGCTTGGCTCTACCCTCTGGAAACACCATATATTTT.

The chain uses TRBV6-5 and TRBJ2-7; the match to TRBD1 covers 7 bases. V shed 2 bases and J 9 bases; nucleotides not matched to a gene: 7. This CDR3 has 13 amino acids. Germline V gives CDR1 MNHEY, CDR2 SVGAGI. CDR3 amino acids: CASSYRQGDRQYF. The CDR3 DNA follows: TGTGCCAGCAGTTACCGACAGGGAGATCGGCAGTACTTC.

The chain links TRBV5-1 to TRBJ2-7, with TRBD1 identical over 8 bases. The V gene end was trimmed by 4 bases and the J gene end by 5 bases; junction bases not matched to a gene: 8. This CDR3 region has 14 residues. CDR1 SGHRS and CDR2 YFSETQ come from the germline V gene. CDR3 DNA: TGCGCCAGCAGCCAAACAGGGGGGTCCAACGAGCAGTACTTC. Translated: CASSQTGGSNEQYF.

This clone was counted a few times. The gene calls are TRBV29-1 and TRBJ1-2, with a weak D call TRBD1 (5 bases). The CDR3 is made up of 11 amino acids. CDR1 is SQVTM and CDR2 is ANQGSEA in the germline V gene. The V end was cut by 3 bases, the J end by 6 bases, with 8 bases between. CDR3 amino acids: CSVDSGDGYTF. The CDR3 bases are TGCAGCGTTGATTCGGGGGATGGCTACACCTTC.

This clone turned up a few times. This rearrangement joins TRBV28 to TRBJ1-6; 11 bases are a match to TRBD1. The CDR3 totals 16 residues. From germline, CDR1 is MDHEN and CDR2 SYDVKM. V gave up 5 bases and J gave up 7 bases; unmatched junction bases: 7. The CDR3 protein is CASSPWTGGENSPLHF. In nucleotides, the CDR3 is TGTGCCAGCAGTCCGTGGACAGGGGGCGAAAATTCACCCCTCCACTTT.

The table lists this clone with a count of one. The chain recombines TRBV18 with TRBJ2-2; no clear D gene. This CDR3 region has 16 residues. V lost 1 base, J lost 0 bases, and 9 bases lay in between. Germline V gene sequence: CDR1 KGHSH, CDR2 LQKENI. The CDR3 region is CASSPLGLPNTGELFF. CDR3 nucleotides: TGTGCCAGCTCACCACTTGGGCTACCGAACACCGGGGAGCTGTTTTTT.

This chain uses TRBV5-1 with TRBJ1-1; perhaps TRBD1 as D (5 bases). CDR1 is SGHRS and CDR2 is YFSETQ in the germline V gene. The CDR3 loop spans 13 amino acids. V was trimmed by 1 base and J by 2 bases, leaving 6 bases between them. The CDR3 region is CASSLQGNTEAFF. CDR3 DNA: TGCGCCAGCAGCTTGCAGGGAAACACTGAAGCTTTCTTT.

The genes are TRBV6-5 and TRBJ2-3; possible D gene TRBD1, 5 bases. CDR3 length equals 13 residues. Germline V gene sequence: CDR1 MNHEY, CDR2 SVGAGI. V shed 8 bases and J shed 4 bases, with 13 bases lying between them. CDR3 residues: CASGDSGADTQYF. Written as DNA, the CDR3 is TGTGCCAGCGGCGACAGTGGGGCAGATACGCAGTATTTT.

This clone has a handful of counts. This chain links TRBV4-3 with TRBJ1-2; D gene uncertain. Trimming shortened V by 6 bases and J by 0 bases, and 17 bases separated the two germline ends. This CDR3 has 16 residues. Germline lookup yields CDR1 LGHNA and CDR2 YSLEER. Here the CDR3 reads CASSPTAIYSNYGYTF. The CDR3 coding sequence is TGCGCCAGCAGTCCAACAGCTATCTATTCTAACTATGGCTACACCTTC.

The gene calls are TRBV5-1 and TRBJ2-3; 15 bases align to TRBD2. From germline, CDR1 is SGHRS and CDR2 YFSETQ. The CDR3 totals 17 residues. The J segment lost 4 bases and the V segment lost 4 bases, leaving 7 bases of the junction unmatched. The CDR3 protein is CASSPGTSGRFADTQYF. The CDR3 nucleotides read TGCGCCAGCAGCCCGGGGACTAGCGGGAGGTTTGCAGATACGCAGTATTTT.

V is TRBV7-2 and J is TRBJ2-2; D is unclear. V was cut by 1 base and J by 9 bases, with 15 bases left in between. Germline V lookup: CDR1 SGHTA, CDR2 FQGNSA. CDR3 size: 15 residues. The CDR3 spells CASSLGAIPPRELFF. Here the CDR3 DNA reads TGTGCCAGCAGCTTAGGAGCGATTCCCCCACGGGAGCTGTTTTTT.

This clone was counted once. CDR3 amino acids: CAWSVPGQGTPPLHF. CDR3 sequence (DNA): TGTGCCTGGAGTGTACCCGGACAGGGGACACCACCCCTCCACTTT. The chain combines TRBV30 with TRBJ1-6, with TRBD1 identical over 9 bases. Trimming at V came to 0 bases and at J to 11 bases, leaving 8 bases not matched to a gene. The CDR3 sequence is 15 residues long. Germline V gene data show CDR1 as GTSNPN and CDR2 as SVGIG (reference sequence).

The rearrangement joins TRBV5-4 to TRBJ2-7; 7 bases agree with TRBD1. J lost 2 bases, V lost 4 bases, and 9 bases had no gene match. Germline CDR1 and CDR2: SGHNT and YYREEE (reference sequence). The CDR3 consists of 15 residues. The CDR3 spells CASSAPDRSPYEQYF. For the CDR3, the DNA is TGTGCCAGCAGCGCCCCGGACAGGAGCCCCTACGAGCAGTACTTC.

The chain has TRBV27 and TRBJ2-6; D possibly corresponds to TRBD1 (6 bases). The germline CDR1 and CDR2 sequences are MNHEY and SMNVEV (reference sequence). This CDR3 has 15 amino acids. Trimming removed 4 bases from V and 1 base from J, with 8 bases in between. The CDR3 coding sequence is TGTGCCAGCAGTTCCAGGGGTTCTGGGGCCAACGTCCTGACTTTC. As protein: CASSSRGSGANVLTF. Looking up the rest from reference TRBV27 and TRBJ2-6 gives the full variable domain: EAQVTQNPRYLITVTGKKLTVTCSQNMNHEYMSWYRQDPGLGLRQIYYSMNVEVTDKGDVPEGYKVSRKEKRNFPLILESPSPNQTSLYFCASSSRGSGANVLTFGAGSRLTVL.

This clone was recorded once. CDR3 amino acids: CASSLGQASLRSGNTIYF. In DNA form, the CDR3 reads TGTGCCAGCAGCTTGGGACAGGCCAGCCTAAGGTCTGGAAACACCATATATTTT. The gene calls are TRBV13 and TRBJ1-3; 8 nucleotides match TRBD1. CDR3 length: 18 amino acids. Germline V gene sequence: CDR1 PRHDT, CDR2 FYEKMQ (reference sequence). With V trimmed by 3 bases and J by 1 base, 11 bases remained unmatched.

The genes are TRBV7-9 and TRBJ1-2; 8 bases fit TRBD1. CDR3 size: 15 residues. V trimming: 3 bases; J trimming: 7 bases; junction bases outside the gene matches: 10. Germline-derived CDR1 and CDR2 are SEHNR and FQNEAQ (reference sequence). The DNA for the CDR3 is TGTGCCAGCAGCTTTGAGGCAGGGGGCGCCTTTGGCTACACCTTC. Its translation: CASSFEAGGAFGYTF.

The chain carries TRBV2 and TRBJ2-3; a possible D gene is TRBD1 (6 bases). Trimming removed 6 bases at V and 2 bases at J, with 18 bases between. Germline values: CDR1 SNHLY, CDR2 FYNNEI. The CDR3 has 16 amino acids. In nucleotides, the CDR3 is TGTGCCAGCAGGCCCCCGGGCTGGGGGCACACAGATACGCAGTATTTT. It is translated as CASRPPGWGHTDTQYF.

V and J are TRBV5-5 and TRBJ2-2, with TRBD1 matching 7 bases. Germline CDR1 SGHKS, CDR2 YYEKEE (reference sequence). J lost 2 bases, V lost 3 bases, and 4 bases had no gene match. This CDR3 comprises 15 residues. The CDR3: CASSSTGSNTGELFF. CDR3 bases: TGTGCCAGCAGCTCGACAGGGAGCAACACCGGGGAGCTGTTTTTT.

The chain joins TRBV29-1 to TRBJ1-2; 9 positions agree with TRBD1. The J segment lost 4 bases and the V segment lost 2 bases, leaving 8 bases of the junction unmatched. The CDR3 length is 15 residues. Germline V gene sequence: CDR1 SQVTM, CDR2 ANQGSEA. The CDR3 DNA reads TGCAGCGTTGAATCCTACAGGGGGCAACGCTATGGCTACACCTTC. Translation gives CSVESYRGQRYGYTF.

The chain uses TRBV20-1 and TRBJ1-1; perhaps TRBD1 as D (5 bases). Trimming pared 7 bases from V and 4 bases from J, leaving 10 bases between. The CDR3 contains 11 residues. CDR1 DFQATT and CDR2 SNEGSKA come from the germline V gene (reference sequence). The CDR3, as DNA: TGCAGTGTGGGGGGGGGCACTGAAGCTTTCTTT. Its protein product is CSVGGGTEAFF.

This clone appeared once. This chain joins TRBV11-3 and TRBJ2-2; TRBD2 agrees at 9 bases. Germline CDR1 SGHNT, CDR2 YENEEA. This CDR3 region has 14 residues. J gave up 7 bases and V 4 bases, and 4 bases lay outside the gene matches. The CDR3 sequence is CASSSGTSHGELFF. DNA of the CDR3: TGTGCCAGCAGCTCCGGGACTAGCCACGGGGAGCTGTTTTTT.

The chain employs TRBV4-1 and TRBJ2-3; D uncertain. The ends were cut back, 4 bases at V and 2 bases at J, with 13 bases in the middle. Germline V gene lookup returns CDR1 MGHRA and CDR2 YSYEKL. The CDR3 consists of 15 residues. CDR3 in amino acids: CASSPGGVYTDTQYF. Written as DNA, the CDR3 is TGCGCCAGCAGCCCCGGCGGTGTATACACAGATACGCAGTATTTT.

CDR3 protein: CASSQDWEEAGVEETQYF. DNA for the CDR3: TGCGCCAGCAGCCAAGATTGGGAAGAGGCGGGAGTGGAGGAGACCCAGTACTTC. V is TRBV4-1 and J is TRBJ2-5; 7 bases agree with TRBD2. The CDR3 consists of 18 residues. Germline-derived CDR1 and CDR2 are MGHRA and YSYEKL. The trim removed 0 bases at V and 5 bases at J, leaving 15 bases unmatched.